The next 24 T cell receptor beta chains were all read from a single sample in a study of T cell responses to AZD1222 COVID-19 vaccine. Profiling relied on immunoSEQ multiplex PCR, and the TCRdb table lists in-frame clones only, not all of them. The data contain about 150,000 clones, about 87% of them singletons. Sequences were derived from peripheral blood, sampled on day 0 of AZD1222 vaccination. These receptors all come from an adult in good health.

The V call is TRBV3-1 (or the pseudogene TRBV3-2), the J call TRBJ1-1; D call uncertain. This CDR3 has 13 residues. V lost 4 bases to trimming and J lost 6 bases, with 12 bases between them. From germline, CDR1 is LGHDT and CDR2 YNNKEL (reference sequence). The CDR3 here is CASSPDRAAEAFF. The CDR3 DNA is TGTGCCAGCAGCCCTGACCGGGCTGCTGAAGCTTTCTTT.

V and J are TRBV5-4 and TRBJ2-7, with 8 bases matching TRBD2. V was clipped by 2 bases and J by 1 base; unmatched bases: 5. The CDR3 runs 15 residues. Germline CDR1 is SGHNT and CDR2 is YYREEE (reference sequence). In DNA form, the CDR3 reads TGTGCCAGCAGCTTCCCGGGGGGGGGATCCTACGAGCAGTACTTC. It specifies CASSFPGGGSYEQYF.

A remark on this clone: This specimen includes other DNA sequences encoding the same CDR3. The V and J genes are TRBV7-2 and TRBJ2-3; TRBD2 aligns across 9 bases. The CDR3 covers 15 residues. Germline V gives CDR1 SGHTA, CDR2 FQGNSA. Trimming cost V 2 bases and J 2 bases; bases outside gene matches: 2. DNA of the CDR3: TGTGCCAGCAGCTTAAGCGGGGGGCCCACAGATACGCAGTATTTT. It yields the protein CASSLSGGPTDTQYF.

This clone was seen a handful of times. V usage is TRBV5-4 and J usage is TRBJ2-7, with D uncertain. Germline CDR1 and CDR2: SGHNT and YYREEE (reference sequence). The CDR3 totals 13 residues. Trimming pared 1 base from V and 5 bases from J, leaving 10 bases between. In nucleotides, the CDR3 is TGTGCCAGCAGCTTGTGGGCCAGTAACGAGCAGTACTTC. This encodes CASSLWASNEQYF.

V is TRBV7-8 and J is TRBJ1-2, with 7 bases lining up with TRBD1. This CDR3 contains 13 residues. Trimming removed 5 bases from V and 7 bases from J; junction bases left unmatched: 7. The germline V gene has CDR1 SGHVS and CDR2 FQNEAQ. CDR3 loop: CASSPWAGGGYTF. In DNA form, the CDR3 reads TGTGCCAGCAGCCCATGGGCAGGGGGTGGCTACACCTTC.

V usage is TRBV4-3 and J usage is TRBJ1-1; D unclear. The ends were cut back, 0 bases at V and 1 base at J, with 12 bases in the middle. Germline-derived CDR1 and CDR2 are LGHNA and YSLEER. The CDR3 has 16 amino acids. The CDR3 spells CASSQDRWNENTEAFF. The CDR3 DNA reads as TGCGCCAGCAGCCAAGATCGCTGGAATGAGAACACTGAAGCTTTCTTT.

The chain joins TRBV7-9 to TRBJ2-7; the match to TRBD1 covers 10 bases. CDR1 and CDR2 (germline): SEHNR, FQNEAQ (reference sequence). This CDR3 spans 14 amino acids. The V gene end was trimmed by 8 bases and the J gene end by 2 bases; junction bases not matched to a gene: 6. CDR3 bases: TGTGCCAGCGCCTCCGGACAGGGGGCCTACGAGCAGTACTTC. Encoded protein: CASASGQGAYEQYF.

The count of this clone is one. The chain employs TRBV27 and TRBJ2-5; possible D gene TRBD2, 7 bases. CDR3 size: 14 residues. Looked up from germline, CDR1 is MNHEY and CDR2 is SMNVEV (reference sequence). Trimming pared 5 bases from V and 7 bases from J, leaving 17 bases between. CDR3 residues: CASSVFGGGGTQYF. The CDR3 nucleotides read TGTGCCAGCAGTGTGTTCGGAGGGGGGGGGACCCAGTACTTC.

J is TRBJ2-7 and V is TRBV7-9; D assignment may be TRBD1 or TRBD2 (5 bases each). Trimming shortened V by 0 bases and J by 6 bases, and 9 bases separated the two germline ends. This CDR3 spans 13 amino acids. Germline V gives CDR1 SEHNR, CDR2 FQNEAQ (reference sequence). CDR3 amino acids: CASSLASGPEQYF. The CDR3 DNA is TGTGCCAGCAGCTTAGCGTCGGGGCCCGAGCAGTACTTC.

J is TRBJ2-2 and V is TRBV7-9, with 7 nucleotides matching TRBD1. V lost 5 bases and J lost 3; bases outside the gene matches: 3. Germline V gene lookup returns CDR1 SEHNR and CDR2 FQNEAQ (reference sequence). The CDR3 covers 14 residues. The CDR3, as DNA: TGTGCCAGCAGCCGGGACAGCTACACCGGGGAGCTGTTTTTT. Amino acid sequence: CASSRDSYTGELFF.

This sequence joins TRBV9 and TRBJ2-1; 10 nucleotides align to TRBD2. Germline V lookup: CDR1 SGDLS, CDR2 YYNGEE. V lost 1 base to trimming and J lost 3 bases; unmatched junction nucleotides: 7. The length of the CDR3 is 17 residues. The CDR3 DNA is TGTGCCAGCAGCGTAAACCCTCGGACTAGCGGCTACAATGAGCAGTTCTTC. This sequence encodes CASSVNPRTSGYNEQFF.

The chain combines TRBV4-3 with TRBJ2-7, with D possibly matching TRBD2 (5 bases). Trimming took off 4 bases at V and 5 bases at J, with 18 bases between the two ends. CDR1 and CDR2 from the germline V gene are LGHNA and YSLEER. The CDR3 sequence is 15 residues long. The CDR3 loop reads CASSLTRNLRDEQYF. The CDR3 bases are TGCGCCAGCAGCCTAACGAGGAATCTGCGGGACGAGCAGTACTTC.

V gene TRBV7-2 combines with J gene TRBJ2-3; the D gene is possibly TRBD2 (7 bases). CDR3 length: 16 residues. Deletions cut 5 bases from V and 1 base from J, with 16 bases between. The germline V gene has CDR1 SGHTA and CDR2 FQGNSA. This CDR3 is CASSPQPGGGTDTQYF. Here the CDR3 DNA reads TGTGCCAGCAGCCCCCAGCCGGGGGGCGGCACAGATACGCAGTATTTT.

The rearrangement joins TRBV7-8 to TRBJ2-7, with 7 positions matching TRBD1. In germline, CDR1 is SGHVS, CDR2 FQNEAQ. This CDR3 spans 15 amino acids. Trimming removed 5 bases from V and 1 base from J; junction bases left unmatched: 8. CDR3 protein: CASSRRRGSSYEQYF. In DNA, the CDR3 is TGTGCCAGCAGCCGTCGCAGGGGGTCGTCCTACGAGCAGTACTTC. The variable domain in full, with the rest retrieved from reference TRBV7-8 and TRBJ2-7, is GAGVSQSPRYKVAKRGQDVALRCDPISGHVSLFWYQQALGQGPEFLTYFQNEAQLDKSGLPSDRFFAERPEGSVSTLKIQRTQQEDSAVYLCASSRRRGSSYEQYFGPGTRLTVT.

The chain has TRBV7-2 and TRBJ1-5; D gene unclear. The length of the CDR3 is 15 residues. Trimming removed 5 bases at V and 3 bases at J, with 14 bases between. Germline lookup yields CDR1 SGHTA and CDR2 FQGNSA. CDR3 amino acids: CASSPGLNPNQPQHF. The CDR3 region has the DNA TGTGCCAGCAGCCCTGGCCTCAACCCCAATCAGCCCCAGCATTTT.

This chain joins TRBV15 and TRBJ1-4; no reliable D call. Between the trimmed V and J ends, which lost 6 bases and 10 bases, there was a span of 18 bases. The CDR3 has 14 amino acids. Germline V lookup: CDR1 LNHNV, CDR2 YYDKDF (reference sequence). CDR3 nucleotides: TGTGCCACCAGAGCCGGACTCCAAGACGGAAAACTGTTTTTT. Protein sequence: CATRAGLQDGKLFF.

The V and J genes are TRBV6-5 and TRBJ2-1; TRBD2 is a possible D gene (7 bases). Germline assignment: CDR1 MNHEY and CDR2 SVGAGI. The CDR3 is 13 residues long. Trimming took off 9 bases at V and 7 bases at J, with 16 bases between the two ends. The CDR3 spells CASRGGASNEQFF. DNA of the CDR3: TGTGCCAGTAGGGGGGGGGCCAGTAATGAGCAGTTCTTC.

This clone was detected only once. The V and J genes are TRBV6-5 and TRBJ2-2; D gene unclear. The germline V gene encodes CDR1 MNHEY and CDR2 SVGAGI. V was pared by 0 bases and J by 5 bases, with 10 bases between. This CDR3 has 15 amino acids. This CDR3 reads CASSYSVSATGELFF. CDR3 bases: TGTGCCAGCAGTTACTCGGTTTCTGCAACCGGGGAGCTGTTTTTT.

This chain's CDR3 is CASNPGADHYQPQHF. CDR3 coding DNA: TGTGCCAGCAACCCCGGGGCAGACCACTATCAGCCCCAGCATTTT. The rearrangement links TRBV6-2 or TRBV6-3 to TRBJ1-5; D possibly corresponds to TRBD1 (5 bases). The CDR3 consists of 15 residues. Deletions cut 7 bases from V and 5 bases from J, with 18 bases between. Germline assignment: CDR1 MNHEY and CDR2 SVGEGT.

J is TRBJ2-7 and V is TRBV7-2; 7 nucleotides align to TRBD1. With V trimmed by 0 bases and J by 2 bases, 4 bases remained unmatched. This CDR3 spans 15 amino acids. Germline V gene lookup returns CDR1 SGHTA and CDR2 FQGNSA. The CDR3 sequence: CASSLAPGTAYEQYF. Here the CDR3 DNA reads TGTGCCAGCAGCTTAGCACCCGGGACAGCCTACGAGCAGTACTTC.

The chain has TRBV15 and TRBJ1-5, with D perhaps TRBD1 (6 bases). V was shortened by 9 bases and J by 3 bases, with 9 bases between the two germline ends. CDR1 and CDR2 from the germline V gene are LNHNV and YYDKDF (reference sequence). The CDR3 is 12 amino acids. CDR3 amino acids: CATGGDNQPQHF. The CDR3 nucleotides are TGTGCCACAGGGGGAGACAATCAGCCCCAGCATTTT.

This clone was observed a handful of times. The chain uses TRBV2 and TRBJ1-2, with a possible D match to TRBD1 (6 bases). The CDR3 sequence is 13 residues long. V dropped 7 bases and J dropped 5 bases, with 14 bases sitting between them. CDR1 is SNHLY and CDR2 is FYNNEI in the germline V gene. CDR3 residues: CASTARRGYGYTF. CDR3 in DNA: TGTGCCAGCACCGCCAGAAGGGGGTATGGCTACACCTTC.

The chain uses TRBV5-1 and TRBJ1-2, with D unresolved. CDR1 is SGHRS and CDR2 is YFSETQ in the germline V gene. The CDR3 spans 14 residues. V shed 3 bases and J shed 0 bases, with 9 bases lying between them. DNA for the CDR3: TGCGCCAGCAGCTCGGAGGGCTCTAACTATGGCTACACCTTC. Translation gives CASSSEGSNYGYTF.

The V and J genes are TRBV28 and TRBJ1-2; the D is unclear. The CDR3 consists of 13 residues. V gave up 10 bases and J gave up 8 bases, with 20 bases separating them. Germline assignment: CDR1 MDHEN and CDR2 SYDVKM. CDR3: CATIPQVGIGYTF. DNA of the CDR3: TGTGCCACCATACCCCAGGTTGGAATCGGCTACACCTTC.